The 7 T cell receptor beta chains in this list originate from one sample, sequenced in a study of blood T cell repertoires in COVID-19. TCRdb keeps only in-frame clones here, not all; method: immunoSEQ multiplex PCR. Counted here are roughly 34,000 clones, less than 90% occurring once; the ten biggest clones make up roughly 24%. The material sequenced was peripheral blood. The receptors come from a woman of 80 years or more with active or convalescent COVID-19.

The chain employs TRBV7-3 and TRBJ2-1; 8 nucleotides align to TRBD2. Losses at the gene ends were 2 bases for V and 0 bases for J; bases not matched to a gene: 3. Germline CDR1 is SGHTA and CDR2 is FQGTGA. This CDR3 is 16 amino acids long. The CDR3 loop reads CASSLGSGGSYNEQFF. The DNA of the CDR3 is TGTGCCAGCAGCTTAGGAAGCGGGGGCTCCTACAATGAGCAGTTCTTC.

V gene TRBV5-1 combines with J gene TRBJ2-1, with 9 bases that match TRBD2. The CDR3 consists of 17 residues. The germline V gene has CDR1 SGHRS and CDR2 YFSETQ. V lost 0 bases and J lost 2; bases outside the gene matches: 6. The CDR3 nucleotides read TGCGCCAGCAGCTTGGTTGGCGGGGGGGCCCCCTACAATGAGCAGTTCTTC. Amino acid sequence: CASSLVGGGAPYNEQFF.

V gene TRBV5-1 combines with J gene TRBJ1-3; weak D call: TRBD1 (5 bases). Germline CDR1 and CDR2: SGHRS and YFSETQ. V was clipped by 0 bases and J by 0 bases, with 10 bases between them. The CDR3 contains 16 residues. The chain's CDR3 is CASSLGFGGSGNTIYF. CDR3 DNA: TGCGCCAGCAGCTTGGGCTTCGGGGGCTCTGGAAACACCATATATTTT.

This chain joins TRBV11-2 and TRBJ2-1, with D hard to call. V was shortened by 1 base and J by 0 bases, with 4 bases between the two germline ends. Germline lookup yields CDR1 SGHAT and CDR2 FQNNGV. The CDR3 has 14 amino acids. The CDR3 region has the DNA TGTGCCAGCAGCTTAGGCGGCTCCTACAATGAGCAGTTCTTC. This gives the protein CASSLGGSYNEQFF.

The chain has TRBV5-6 and TRBJ2-5; possibly TRBD1 for D (5 bases). The CDR3 spans 14 residues. With 0 bases removed from V and 6 bases from J, the gap between germline ends came to 12 bases. From germline, CDR1 is SGHDT and CDR2 YYEEEE. CDR3 amino acids: CASSLAAGRKTQYF. CDR3 coding DNA: TGTGCCAGCAGCTTGGCTGCAGGGCGCAAGACCCAGTACTTC.

This clone was counted once. The chain is built from TRBV28 and TRBJ2-5; the D is unclear. CDR1 is MDHEN and CDR2 is SYDVKM in the germline V gene. The V gene lost 1 base and the J gene lost 4 bases, with 4 bases spanning the gap. The CDR3 totals 12 residues. CDR3 amino acids: CASSLYSETQYF. In nucleotides, the CDR3 is TGTGCCAGCAGTTTATACTCAGAGACCCAGTACTTC.

The chain employs TRBV21-1 and TRBJ1-4; no check of the table's D call, TRBD1, against the DNA was made. TRBV21-1 is described as a pseudogene. This CDR3 has 21 residues. As DNA, the CDR3 is TGTGCCAGCAGCAACACTCTTAGGGACAGGGGGTTGGGCTGTCTAAGGGAAAAACTGTTTTTT. Residues: CASSNTLRDRGLGCLREKLFF.